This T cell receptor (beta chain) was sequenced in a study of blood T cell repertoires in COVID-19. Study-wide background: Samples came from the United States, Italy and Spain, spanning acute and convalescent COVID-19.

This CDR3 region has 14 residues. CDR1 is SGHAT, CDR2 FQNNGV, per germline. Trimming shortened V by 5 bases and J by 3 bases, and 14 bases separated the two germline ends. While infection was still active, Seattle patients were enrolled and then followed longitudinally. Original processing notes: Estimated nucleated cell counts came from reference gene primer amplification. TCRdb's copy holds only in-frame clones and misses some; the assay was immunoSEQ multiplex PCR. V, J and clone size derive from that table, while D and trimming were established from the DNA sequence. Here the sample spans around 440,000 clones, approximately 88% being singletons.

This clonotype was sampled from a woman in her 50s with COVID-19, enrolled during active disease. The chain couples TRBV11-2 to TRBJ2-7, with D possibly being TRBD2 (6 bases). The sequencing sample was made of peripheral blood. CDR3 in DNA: TGTGCCAGCAGCCCGTTGGGGGGAGGCTACGAGCAGTACTTC. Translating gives CASSPLGGGYEQYF.